A single sample is the source of the 27 T cell receptor beta chains below, sequenced in a study of blood T cell repertoires in COVID-19. The protocol was immunoSEQ multiplex PCR, while the TCRdb copy is restricted to in-frame clones and leaves out a portion. The sample lists roughly 150,000 clones, around 85% occurring once. The sample comprised peripheral blood. These receptors all come from a man in his sixties with active or convalescent COVID-19.

Points on this clone: Distinct nucleotide sequences in the sample also encode this CDR3. The V call is TRBV5-5, the J call TRBJ1-2; maybe TRBD1 (5 bases). V lost 4 bases and J lost 2, with 9 bases in between. Germline CDR1 SGHKS, CDR2 YYEKEE (reference sequence). This CDR3 contains 13 residues. The CDR3: CASSPGLNYGYTF. CDR3 nucleotides: TGTGCCAGCAGCCCGGGACTGAACTATGGCTACACCTTC.

The chain carries TRBV19 and TRBJ2-1; 8 nucleotides line up with TRBD1. Germline V gene sequence: CDR1 LNHDA, CDR2 SQIVND (reference sequence). The CDR3 extends over 12 amino acids. The V gene end was trimmed by 7 bases and the J gene end by 6 bases; junction bases not matched to a gene: 2. The CDR3 DNA sequence: TGTGCCAGTATCGACAGGGGCAATGAGCAGTTCTTC. This translates into CASIDRGNEQFF.

The V call is TRBV9, the J call TRBJ2-2; D might be TRBD1 (6 bases). The CDR3 length is 17 residues. The germline V gene has CDR1 SGDLS and CDR2 YYNGEE. V lost 0 bases and J 2 bases, leaving 14 bases between the germline ends. The chain's CDR3 is CASSVGVWTANTGELFF. The CDR3, as DNA: TGTGCCAGCAGCGTAGGAGTATGGACAGCAAACACCGGGGAGCTGTTTTTT.

This clone was found once. The chain recombines TRBV4-1 with TRBJ2-3, with D tentatively TRBD1 (6 bases). The CDR3 covers 17 residues. Trimming took off 0 bases at V and 2 bases at J, with 15 bases between the two ends. Germline lookup yields CDR1 MGHRA and CDR2 YSYEKL. CDR3 sequence reads: CASSQDAFQGPTDTQYF. The CDR3 nucleotides read TGCGCCAGCAGCCAAGACGCATTCCAGGGGCCCACAGATACGCAGTATTTT.

This clone was seen more than once but under ten times. The V and J genes are TRBV19 and TRBJ2-7; D is ambiguous. CDR1 is LNHDA and CDR2 is SQIVND in the germline V gene (reference sequence). There are 14 residues in the CDR3. V gave up 5 bases and J gave up 1 base, with 12 bases separating them. The CDR3 bases are TGTGCCAGTAGTGACTCCTGGCGGTCCTACGAGCAGTACTTC. Protein: CASSDSWRSYEQYF.

The V and J genes are TRBV5-4 and TRBJ2-5; 8 bases are a match to TRBD1. Looked up from germline, CDR1 is SGHNT and CDR2 is YYREEE (reference sequence). CDR3 length equals 15 residues. Trimming at V came to 5 bases and at J to 5 bases, leaving 11 bases not matched to a gene. CDR3 nucleotide sequence: TGTGCCAGCAGATCCGCGACAGGGGCAGGGGAGACCCAGTACTTC. Amino acid sequence: CASRSATGAGETQYF.

CDR3 loop: CASRSRQSGELFF. The CDR3 nucleotides are TGTGCCAGCAGAAGCCGACAGTCGGGGGAGCTGTTTTTT. J is TRBJ2-2 and V is TRBV28; D may be TRBD1 (5 bases). The CDR3 runs 13 residues. The germline gives CDR1 MDHEN, CDR2 SYDVKM. V lost 6 bases, J lost 8 bases, and 13 bases lay in between.

The chain combines TRBV10-3 with TRBJ1-4, with 8 nucleotides matching TRBD1. Looked up from germline, CDR1 is ENHRY and CDR2 is SYGVKD. V lost 10 bases and J lost 3; bases outside the gene matches: 4. CDR3 length: 13 residues. CDR3 protein: CATRTGSNEKLFF. The CDR3 nucleotides are TGTGCCACGAGGACAGGGTCTAATGAAAAACTGTTTTTT.

The V call is TRBV7-6, the J call TRBJ1-1; 9 bases agree with TRBD1. The germline V gene encodes CDR1 SGHVS and CDR2 FNYEAQ. J gave up 3 bases and V 1 base, and 3 bases lay outside the gene matches. The CDR3 contains 15 residues. The CDR3 bases are TGTGCCAGCAGCTTAGGACAGGGGGGGTACACTGAAGCTTTCTTT. Its protein product is CASSLGQGGYTEAFF. The variable domain in full, completed from reference TRBV7-6 and TRBJ1-1, reads GAGVSQSPRYKVTKRGQDVALRCDPISGHVSLYWYRQALGQGPEFLTYFNYEAQQDKSGLPNDRFSAERPEGSISTLTIQRTEQRDSAMYRCASSLGQGGYTEAFFGQGTRLTVV.

This clone was detected only once. This sequence joins TRBV2 and TRBJ1-2, with 10 bases lining up with TRBD1. CDR1 and CDR2 (germline): SNHLY, FYNNEI. The CDR3 runs 16 residues. V trimming: 8 bases; J trimming: 7 bases; junction bases outside the gene matches: 16. CDR3 sequence: CASVRDRGPSIFGYTF. The CDR3 DNA sequence: TGTGCCAGCGTCCGGGACAGGGGACCCAGTATATTTGGCTACACCTTC.

The chain couples TRBV5-1 to TRBJ2-3; a weak D match, TRBD1 (5 bases). The CDR3 sequence is 16 residues long. V gave up 4 bases and J gave up 0 bases, with 15 bases separating them. CDR1 SGHRS and CDR2 YFSETQ come from the germline V gene. CDR3 nucleotide sequence: TGCGCCAGCAGCCCTACTCTAGGGGTTAGCACAGATACGCAGTATTTT. It encodes CASSPTLGVSTDTQYF.

This chain joins TRBV2 and TRBJ1-2; D gene uncertain. This CDR3 has 15 amino acids. Looked up from germline, CDR1 is SNHLY and CDR2 is FYNNEI. Trimming left V 2 bases short and J 3 bases short, with 13 bases between. The CDR3: CASSERPARDYGYTF. CDR3 nucleotide sequence: TGTGCCAGCAGTGAAAGGCCAGCCCGGGACTATGGCTACACCTTC.

The rearrangement uses TRBV19 and TRBJ1-1; 7 nucleotides agree with TRBD1. This CDR3 has 14 residues. Germline lookup yields CDR1 LNHDA and CDR2 SQIVND (reference sequence). V was clipped by 0 bases and J by 5 bases; unmatched bases: 3. For the CDR3, the DNA is TGTGCCAGTAGTATAGACGGCAGGGGGACTGAAGCTTTCTTT. It specifies CASSIDGRGTEAFF.

J is TRBJ1-5 and V is TRBV5-1; D perhaps matches TRBD1 (6 bases). Germline-derived CDR1 and CDR2 are SGHRS and YFSETQ. The germline V and J ends were trimmed by 1 base and 4 bases, with 9 bases remaining between them. The CDR3 is made up of 14 amino acids. The CDR3 protein is CASSLTGINQPQHF. The DNA for the CDR3 is TGCGCCAGCAGCTTGACAGGGATTAATCAGCCCCAGCATTTT.

This chain joins TRBV11-1 and TRBJ2-1; 10 bases map to TRBD2. In germline, CDR1 is SGHAT, CDR2 FQDESV (reference sequence). With V trimmed by 2 bases and J by 4 bases, 5 bases remained unmatched. This CDR3 spans 16 amino acids. CDR3 sequence: CASSLWTSGTYNEQFF. Written as DNA, the CDR3 is TGTGCCAGCAGCTTATGGACTAGCGGTACTTACAATGAGCAGTTCTTC.

This clone was counted a few times. This sequence joins TRBV19 and TRBJ1-1; weak D call: TRBD1 (5 bases). The CDR3 is 14 amino acids. V was trimmed by 7 bases and J by 4 bases, leaving 16 bases between them. Germline V gene lookup returns CDR1 LNHDA and CDR2 SQIVND (reference sequence). The CDR3 DNA follows: TGTGCCAGTATTGGGGCAGTCGGGGGCACTGAAGCTTTCTTT. Its translation is CASIGAVGGTEAFF. Together with reference TRBV19 and TRBJ1-1, the CDR3 gives the full variable domain: DGGITQSPKYLFRKEGQNVTLSCEQNLNHDAMYWYRQDPGQGLRLIYYSQIVNDFQKGDIAEGYSVSREKKESFPLTVTSAQKNPTAFYLCASIGAVGGTEAFFGQGTRLTVV.

This clone was seen a few times. V is TRBV5-1 and J is TRBJ2-3; 10 bases are shared with TRBD2. Trimming took 2 bases from V and 1 from J; bases not matched to a gene: 4. Looked up from germline, CDR1 is SGHRS and CDR2 is YFSETQ. The CDR3 consists of 16 residues. CDR3 in amino acids: CASSFHLAGGTDTQYF. The CDR3 DNA reads TGCGCCAGCAGCTTTCACCTAGCGGGGGGCACAGATACGCAGTATTTT.

The J gene is TRBJ2-5, the V gene TRBV4-1; TRBD2 aligns across 8 bases. The J segment lost 2 bases and the V segment lost 0 bases, leaving 2 bases of the junction unmatched. This CDR3 has 15 residues. The V gene's germline CDR1 is MGHRA and CDR2 YSYEKL. The CDR3 is CASSQDGGGQETQYF. DNA of the CDR3: TGCGCCAGCAGCCAAGATGGCGGGGGGCAAGAGACCCAGTACTTC.

V and J are TRBV3-1 (or the pseudogene TRBV3-2) and TRBJ2-2, with D uncertain. The CDR3 is 14 amino acids. CDR1 and CDR2 from the germline V gene are LGHDT and YNNKEL (reference sequence). Trimming took 2 bases from V and 7 from J, leaving 11 bases between them. CDR3 region: CASSQLTGFGELFF. Here the CDR3 DNA reads TGTGCCAGCAGCCAACTGACGGGTTTCGGGGAGCTGTTTTTT.

The gene calls are TRBV7-2 and TRBJ1-2; 8 bases are a match to TRBD1. CDR1 and CDR2 from the germline V gene are SGHTA and FQGNSA. With 4 bases clipped from V and 8 bases from J, the junction kept 6 bases outside the gene matches. This CDR3 is 13 amino acids long. Written as DNA, the CDR3 is TGTGCCAGCAGCTGGACAGGGATGGACGGCTACACCTTC. Amino acid sequence: CASSWTGMDGYTF.

V usage is TRBV7-8 and J usage is TRBJ1-1; perhaps TRBD1 as D (6 bases). V lost 4 bases and J 1 base, leaving 10 bases between the germline ends. CDR1 and CDR2 from the germline V gene are SGHVS and FQNEAQ. The CDR3 is 14 residues long. CDR3 nucleotide sequence: TGTGCCAGCAGCTGGATAGGGGGGAACACTGAAGCTTTCTTT. Translated, it gives CASSWIGGNTEAFF. Based on the CDR3 plus reference TRBV7-8 and TRBJ1-1, the full variable domain is GAGVSQSPRYKVAKRGQDVALRCDPISGHVSLFWYQQALGQGPEFLTYFQNEAQLDKSGLPSDRFFAERPEGSVSTLKIQRTQQEDSAVYLCASSWIGGNTEAFFGQGTRLTVV.

The gene calls are TRBV11-3 and TRBJ2-2; D uncertain. From germline, CDR1 is SGHNT and CDR2 YENEEA. V was pared by 1 base and J by 3 bases, with 9 bases between. The CDR3 covers 15 residues. The CDR3 DNA reads TGTGCCAGCAGCTTAGGCGGAATTGACACCGGGGAGCTGTTTTTT. It is translated as CASSLGGIDTGELFF.

This chain connects TRBV6-5 to TRBJ1-5; 9 nucleotides agree with TRBD1. The CDR3 is made up of 15 amino acids. CDR1 is MNHEY, CDR2 SVGAGI, per germline. The V and J ends lost 7 bases and 0 bases, in that order; junction bases with no gene match: 4. This CDR3 reads CASTWTGDSNQPQHF. In nucleotides, the CDR3 is TGTGCCAGCACGTGGACAGGGGATAGCAATCAGCCCCAGCATTTT.

The V gene is TRBV15, the J gene TRBJ2-1, with 9 bases lining up with TRBD2. The germline CDR1 and CDR2 sequences are LNHNV and YYDKDF (reference sequence). V was clipped by 0 bases and J by 2 bases; unmatched bases: 8. The CDR3 sequence is 18 residues long. The CDR3 reads CATSRERAGGPPYNEQFF. The CDR3 DNA is TGTGCCACCAGCAGAGAAAGGGCGGGAGGGCCCCCCTACAATGAGCAGTTCTTC.

The table lists this clone with a count of one. The genes are TRBV21-1 and TRBJ1-6; TRBD1 reflects the table's D call only, with no check against the DNA. TRBV21-1 is flagged as a pseudogene. The CDR3 runs 18 residues. This CDR3 reads CASSKKQGKKSYNSPLHF. Here the CDR3 DNA reads TGTGCCAGCAGCAAAAAACAGGGGAAGAAGTCCTATAATTCACCCCTCCACTTT.

This clone was observed a single time. The J gene is TRBJ1-2, the V gene TRBV5-1; 12 nucleotides align to TRBD1. There are 16 residues in the CDR3. Per the germline V gene, CDR1 is SGHRS and CDR2 is YFSETQ. Trimming took 4 bases from V and 2 from J; bases not matched to a gene: 6. The CDR3, as DNA: TGCGCCAGCAGCCTCGCCGGGACAGGGGGCAACTATGGCTACACCTTC. Translating gives CASSLAGTGGNYGYTF.

This clone was observed a handful of times. The chain uses TRBV6-4 and TRBJ1-5, with a weak D call TRBD1 (6 bases). The CDR3 is 14 amino acids. Germline V CDR1 and CDR2: MRHNA, SNTAGT. Trimming left V 7 bases short and J 4 bases short, with 14 bases between. The CDR3 sequence is CASIAQGMNQPQHF. DNA for the CDR3: TGTGCCAGCATTGCGCAGGGGATGAATCAGCCCCAGCATTTT.